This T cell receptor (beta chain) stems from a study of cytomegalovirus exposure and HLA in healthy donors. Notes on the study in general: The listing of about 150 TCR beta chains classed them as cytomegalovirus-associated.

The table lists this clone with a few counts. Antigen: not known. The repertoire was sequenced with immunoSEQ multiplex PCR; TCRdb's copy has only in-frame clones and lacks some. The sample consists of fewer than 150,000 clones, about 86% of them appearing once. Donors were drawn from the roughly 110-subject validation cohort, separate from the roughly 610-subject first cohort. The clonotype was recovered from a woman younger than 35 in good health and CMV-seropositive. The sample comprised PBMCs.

The CDR3 reads CASSQLTGGTNEKLFF. The CDR3 bases are TGTGCCAGCAGCCAACTCACAGGAGGGACCAATGAAAAACTGTTTTTT. The chain combines TRBV28 with TRBJ1-4; TRBD1 might be the D (5 bases). Germline values: CDR1 MDHEN, CDR2 SYDVKM. V shed 6 bases and J shed 5 bases, with 19 bases lying between them. This CDR3 region has 16 residues.